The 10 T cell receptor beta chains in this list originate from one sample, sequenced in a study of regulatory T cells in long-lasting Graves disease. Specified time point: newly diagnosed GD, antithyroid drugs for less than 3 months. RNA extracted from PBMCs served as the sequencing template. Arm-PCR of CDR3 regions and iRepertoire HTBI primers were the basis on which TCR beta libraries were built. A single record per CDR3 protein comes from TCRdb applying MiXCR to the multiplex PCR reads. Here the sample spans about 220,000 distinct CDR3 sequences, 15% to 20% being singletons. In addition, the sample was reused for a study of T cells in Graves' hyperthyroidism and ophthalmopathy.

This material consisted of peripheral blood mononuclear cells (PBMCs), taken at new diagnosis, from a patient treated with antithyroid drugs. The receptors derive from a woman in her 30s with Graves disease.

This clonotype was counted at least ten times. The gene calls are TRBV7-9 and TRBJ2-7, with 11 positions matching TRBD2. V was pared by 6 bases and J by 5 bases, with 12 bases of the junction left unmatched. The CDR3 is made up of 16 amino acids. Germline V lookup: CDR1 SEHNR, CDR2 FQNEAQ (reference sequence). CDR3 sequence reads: CASSPSGPSGGHEQYF. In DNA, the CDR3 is TGTGCCAGCAGTCCCTCCGGCCCTAGCGGGGGGCACGAGCAGTACTTC.

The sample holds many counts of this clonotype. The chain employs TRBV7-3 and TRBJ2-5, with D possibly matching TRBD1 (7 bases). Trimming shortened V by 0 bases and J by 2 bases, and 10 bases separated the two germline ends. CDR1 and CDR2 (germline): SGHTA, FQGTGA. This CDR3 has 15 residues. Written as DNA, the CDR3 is TGTGCCAGCAGCTTAACGGGGGGACAGCAAGAGACCCAGTACTTC. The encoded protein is CASSLTGGQQETQYF.

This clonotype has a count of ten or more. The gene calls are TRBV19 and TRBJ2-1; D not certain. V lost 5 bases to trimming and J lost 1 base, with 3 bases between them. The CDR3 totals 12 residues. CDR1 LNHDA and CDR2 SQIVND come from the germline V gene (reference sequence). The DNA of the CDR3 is TGTGCCAGTAGTGAGTCCTACAATGAGCAGTTCTTC. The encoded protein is CASSESYNEQFF.

CDR3 sequence: CASSNNRLVSYEQYF. CDR3 nucleotides: TGTGCCAGCAGTAATAACCGACTAGTCTCCTACGAGCAGTACTTC. The chain links TRBV12-3 or TRBV12-4 to TRBJ2-7, with D tentatively TRBD2 (6 bases). The CDR3 runs 15 residues. Trimming left V 5 bases short and J 0 bases short, with 14 bases between.

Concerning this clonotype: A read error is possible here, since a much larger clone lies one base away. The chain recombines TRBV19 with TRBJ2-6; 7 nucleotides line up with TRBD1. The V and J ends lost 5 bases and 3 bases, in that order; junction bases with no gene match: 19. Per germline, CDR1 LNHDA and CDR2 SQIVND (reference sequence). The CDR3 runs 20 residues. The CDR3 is CASSFRLRDRRPFGANVLTF. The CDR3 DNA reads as TGTGCCAGTAGTTTCCGGCTCCGGGACAGAAGGCCCTTTGGGGCCAACGTCCTGACTTTC.

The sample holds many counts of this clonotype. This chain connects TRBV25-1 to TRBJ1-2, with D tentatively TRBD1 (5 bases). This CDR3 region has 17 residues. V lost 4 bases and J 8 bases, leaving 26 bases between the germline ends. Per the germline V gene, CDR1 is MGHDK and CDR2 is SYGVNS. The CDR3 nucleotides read TGTGCCAGCAGTGGGCCCTTGGGCGGGACGGCACACTGGGGCTACACCTTC. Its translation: CASSGPLGGTAHWGYTF.

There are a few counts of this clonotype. The CDR3 DNA sequence: TGTGCCAGCAGTTTAAAGTCTGGCACTGAAGCTTTCTTT. Amino acids: CASSLKSGTEAFF. The chain employs TRBV12-3 or TRBV12-4 and TRBJ1-1; the D is unclear. This CDR3 contains 13 residues. Trimming stripped 2 bases from V and 4 bases from J, with 8 bases between.

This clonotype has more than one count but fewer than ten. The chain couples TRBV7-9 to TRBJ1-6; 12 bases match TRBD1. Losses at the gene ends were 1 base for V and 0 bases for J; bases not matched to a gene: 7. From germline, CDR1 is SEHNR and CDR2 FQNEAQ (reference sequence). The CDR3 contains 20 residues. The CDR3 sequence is CASSLEGQGAGGSYNSPLHF. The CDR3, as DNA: TGTGCCAGCAGCTTAGAGGGACAGGGGGCAGGTGGCTCCTATAATTCACCCCTCCACTTT.

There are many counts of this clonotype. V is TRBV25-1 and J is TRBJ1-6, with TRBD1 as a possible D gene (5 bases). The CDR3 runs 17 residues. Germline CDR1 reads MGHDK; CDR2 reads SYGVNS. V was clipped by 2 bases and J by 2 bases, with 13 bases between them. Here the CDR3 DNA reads TGTGCCAGCAGTGAAACGGGCAGGGCCACCTATAATTCACCCCTCCACTTT. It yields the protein CASSETGRATYNSPLHF.

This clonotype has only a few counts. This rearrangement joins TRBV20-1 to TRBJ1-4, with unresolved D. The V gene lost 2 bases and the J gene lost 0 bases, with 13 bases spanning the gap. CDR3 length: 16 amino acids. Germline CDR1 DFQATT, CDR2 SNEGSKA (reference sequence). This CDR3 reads CSARPGKEATNEKLFF. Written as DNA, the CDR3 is TGCAGTGCTAGACCCGGGAAGGAAGCAACTAATGAAAAACTGTTTTTT.